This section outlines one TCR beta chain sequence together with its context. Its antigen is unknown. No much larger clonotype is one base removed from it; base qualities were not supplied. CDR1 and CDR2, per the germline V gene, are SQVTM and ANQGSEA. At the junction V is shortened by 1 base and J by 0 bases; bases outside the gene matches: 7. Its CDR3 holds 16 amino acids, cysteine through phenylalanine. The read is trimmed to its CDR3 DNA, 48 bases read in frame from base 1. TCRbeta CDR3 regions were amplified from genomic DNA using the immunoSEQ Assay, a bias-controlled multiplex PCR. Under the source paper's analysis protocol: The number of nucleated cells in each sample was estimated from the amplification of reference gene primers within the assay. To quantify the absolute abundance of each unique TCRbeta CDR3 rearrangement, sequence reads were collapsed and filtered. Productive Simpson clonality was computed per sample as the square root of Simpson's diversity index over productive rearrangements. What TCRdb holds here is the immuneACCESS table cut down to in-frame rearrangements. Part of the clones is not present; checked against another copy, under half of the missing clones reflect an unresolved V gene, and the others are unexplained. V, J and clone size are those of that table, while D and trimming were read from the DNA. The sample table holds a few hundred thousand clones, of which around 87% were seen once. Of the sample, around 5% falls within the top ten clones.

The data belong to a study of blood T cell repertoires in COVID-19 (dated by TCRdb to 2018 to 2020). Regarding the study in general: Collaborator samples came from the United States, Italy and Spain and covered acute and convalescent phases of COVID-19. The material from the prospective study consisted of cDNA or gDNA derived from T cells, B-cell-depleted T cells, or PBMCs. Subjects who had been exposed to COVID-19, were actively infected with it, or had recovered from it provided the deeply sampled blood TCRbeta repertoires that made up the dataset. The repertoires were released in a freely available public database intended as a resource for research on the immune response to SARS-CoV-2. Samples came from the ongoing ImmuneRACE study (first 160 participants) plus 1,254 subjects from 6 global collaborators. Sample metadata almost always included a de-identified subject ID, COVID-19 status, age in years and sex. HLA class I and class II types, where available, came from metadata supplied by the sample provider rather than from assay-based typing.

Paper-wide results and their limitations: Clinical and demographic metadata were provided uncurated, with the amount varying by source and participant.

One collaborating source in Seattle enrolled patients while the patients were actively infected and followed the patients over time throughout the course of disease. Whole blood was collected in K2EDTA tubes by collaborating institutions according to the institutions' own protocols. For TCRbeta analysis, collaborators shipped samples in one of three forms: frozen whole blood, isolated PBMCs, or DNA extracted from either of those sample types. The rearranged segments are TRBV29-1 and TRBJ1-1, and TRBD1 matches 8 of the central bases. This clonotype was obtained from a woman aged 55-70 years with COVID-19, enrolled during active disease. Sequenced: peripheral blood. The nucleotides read TGCAGCGTTGAAGGGTCCACAGGGGGTGTGAACACTGAAGCTTTCTTT. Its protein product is CSVEGSTGGVNTEAFF.